This T cell receptor (beta chain) was sequenced during a study of beta chain features in type 1 diabetes. As to this clone: No antigen is known for it.

Central memory, naive, regulatory and stem cell-like memory CD4+ cells were sorted by CD45RO/CCR7/CD25/CD127/CD95/CD27. Expressed TCRB transcripts got sequenced, as all isolated RNA was reverse transcribed. About 3.7 million reads, on average, came from each naive, central memory and regulatory T cell sample. The table came from immunoSEQ multiplex PCR; TCRdb's copy has only in-frame clones and leaves some out. The sample lists 250,000 or so clones, approximately 15% occurring once. Study-wide points: A cDNA-based sequencing approach could over-represent cells with high TCR expression. A moderate, significant TCRB CDR3 shortening appeared in type 1 diabetes across four CD4+ subsets.

Per germline, CDR1 SGHRS and CDR2 YFSETQ. CDR3 length equals 15 residues. V gave up 0 bases and J gave up 3 bases, with 13 bases separating them. Sample: naive CD4+ T cells from blood. The rearrangement joins TRBV5-1 to TRBJ2-7, with D possibly being TRBD1 (7 bases). The clonotype originates from a man aged 25 to 40 with type 1 diabetes. DNA for the CDR3: TGCGCCAGCAGCTTGGGGTCAGGGGGACTCTACGAGCAGTACTTC. This encodes CASSLGSGGLYEQYF.